The source of this T cell receptor beta chain is a study of shared T cell receptors in the human thymus. Profiled with immunoSEQ multiplex PCR; TCRdb holds only in-frame clones, not every one. The sample holds hundreds of thousands of clones; over 75% are singletons and the top ten take over 0.008%. Looked up from germline, CDR1 is LGHNA and CDR2 is YSLEER. This CDR3 contains 15 residues. V lost 3 bases, J lost 4 bases, and 15 bases lay in between. The same specimen was also included in a second study, on human thymus T cells. That publication notes: During corrective heart surgery, resections were taken, and the thymus tissue came from them. There appeared to be biased usage of V and J genes in thymic and blood repertoires. Thymic repertoires of unrelated individuals were reported in related research to overlap highly.

The origin of this receptor is a boy in the first two years of life with a congenital heart defect. The J gene is TRBJ1-2, the V gene TRBV4-3; D gene unclear. Source material: thymocytes. As DNA, the CDR3 is TGCGCCAGCAGCCAGACGCGGGATGGGATCTATGGCTACACCTTC. Amino acids: CASSQTRDGIYGYTF.